This T cell receptor beta chain was identified in a study of T-cell memory formation after mild COVID-19. One entry per CDR3 protein, called by TCRdb with MiXCR from the 5' RACE reads. The table has fewer than 75,000 distinct CDR3 sequences, 10% to 15% seen once. Trimming took off 6 bases at V and 2 bases at J, with 18 bases between the two ends. Germline-derived CDR1 and CDR2 are SEHNR and FQNEAQ (reference sequence). The CDR3 extends over 16 amino acids. The source of this sequence is a man between 18 and 35 years old who had mild COVID-19 (a few samples of this study predate the infection). Cell type and time point are not known. Sequenced input: PBMCs or a T cell subset sorted from them (not recorded which). V and J are TRBV7-9 and TRBJ2-3; D gene ambiguous. CDR3 in DNA: TGTGCCAGCAGTTGGTTCCGACGGCGATTCACAGATACGCAGTATTTT. Its protein product is CASSWFRRRFTDTQYF.